One and the same sample provided the 31 T cell receptor beta chains below, sequenced in a study of cytomegalovirus exposure and HLA in healthy donors. Clones were sequenced by immunoSEQ multiplex PCR, and TCRdb holds only the in-frame ones, with some missing. Of about 280,000 clones listed, around 87% are singletons. The material sequenced was PBMCs. Receptors were obtained from a woman between 18 and 30 years old in good health and CMV-seronegative.

The chain joins TRBV29-1 to TRBJ1-1; D is unclear. CDR1 SQVTM and CDR2 ANQGSEA come from the germline V gene. CDR3 length equals 12 residues. The ends were cut back, 7 bases at V and 0 bases at J, with 9 bases in the middle. The CDR3 DNA is TGCAGCGCGAGAGACATGAACACTGAAGCTTTCTTT. Its protein is CSARDMNTEAFF.

The CDR3 nucleotides are TGTGCCACCAGCAGAGAGGGGGGTAGTTACGAGCAGTACTTC. Residues: CATSREGGSYEQYF. The rearrangement uses TRBV15 and TRBJ2-7, with a tentative D call TRBD2 (6 bases). CDR1 is LNHNV and CDR2 is YYDKDF in the germline V gene (reference sequence). Between the trimmed V and J ends, which lost 0 bases and 4 bases, there was a span of 10 bases. This CDR3 is 14 amino acids long. Based on the CDR3 plus reference TRBV15 and TRBJ2-7, the full variable domain is DAMVIQNPRYQVTQFGKPVTLSCSQTLNHNVMYWYQQKSSQAPKLLFHYYDKDFNNEADTPDNFQSRRPNTSFCFLDIRSPGLGDTAMYLCATSREGGSYEQYFGPGTRLTVT.

The chain recombines TRBV13 with TRBJ2-1, with D hard to call. The CDR3 covers 13 residues. V was cut by 0 bases and J by 8 bases, with 8 bases left in between. The germline V gene has CDR1 PRHDT and CDR2 FYEKMQ (reference sequence). The CDR3 sequence is CASSLGRADEQFF. The CDR3 nucleotides read TGTGCCAGCAGCTTAGGGCGCGCGGATGAGCAGTTCTTC.

This clone has just one count. V gene TRBV28 combines with J gene TRBJ2-7; possibly TRBD1 for D (6 bases). Trimming shortened V by 2 bases and J by 4 bases, and 12 bases separated the two germline ends. The CDR3 runs 14 residues. Germline values: CDR1 MDHEN, CDR2 SYDVKM. CDR3 in amino acids: CASSLQGPVYEQYF. Written as DNA, the CDR3 is TGTGCCAGCAGTTTACAGGGGCCGGTTTACGAGCAGTACTTC.

The chain couples TRBV29-1 to TRBJ1-1; tentatively, D is TRBD1 (5 bases). This CDR3 is built from 15 residues. CDR1 and CDR2 from the germline V gene are SQVTM and ANQGSEA. Trimming cost V 4 bases and J 0 bases, with 15 bases left between them. DNA of the CDR3: TGCAGCGTTGTCTACAGGACAAGGATGAACACTGAAGCTTTCTTT. Translated: CSVVYRTRMNTEAFF.

The chain is built from TRBV28 and TRBJ1-2, with a weak D call TRBD1 (5 bases). The V end was cut by 4 bases, the J end by 4 bases, with 13 bases between. Germline CDR1 reads MDHEN; CDR2 reads SYDVKM. CDR3 length: 14 residues. CDR3 nucleotide sequence: TGTGCCAGCAGTTCGATGCCGGGACTCTATGGCTACACCTTC. Its translation: CASSSMPGLYGYTF.

The chain carries TRBV15 and TRBJ2-7, with 14 bases that match TRBD2. Germline V gene lookup returns CDR1 LNHNV and CDR2 YYDKDF (reference sequence). V shed 5 bases, J shed 8 bases, and the junction held 8 bases outside the gene matches. CDR3 size: 15 residues. The CDR3 reads CATSERLAGGYQQYF. In DNA, the CDR3 is TGTGCCACCAGCGAAAGACTAGCGGGAGGGTACCAGCAGTACTTC.

The chain is built from TRBV4-1 and TRBJ1-2; 9 bases map to TRBD1. J was trimmed by 6 bases and V by 2 bases; bases with no gene match: 13. The germline CDR1 and CDR2 sequences are MGHRA and YSYEKL. The CDR3 sequence is 17 residues long. The CDR3 protein is CASSQPGGNRGLDGYTF. DNA for the CDR3: TGCGCCAGCAGCCAACCTGGGGGGAACAGGGGGCTCGATGGCTACACCTTC.

This chain links TRBV11-2 with TRBJ1-2, with D possibly TRBD1 on 5 matching bases. The CDR3 totals 15 residues. V was clipped by 5 bases and J by 2 bases, with 15 bases between them. Germline CDR1 reads SGHAT; CDR2 reads FQNNGV. The DNA for the CDR3 is TGTGCCAGCAGCCCGAAACCGACAGCGAACTATGGCTACACCTTC. This codes for CASSPKPTANYGYTF.

This clone turned up a few times. The chain employs TRBV2 and TRBJ1-5, with TRBD1 as a possible D gene (6 bases). This CDR3 region has 14 residues. Germline V gene lookup returns CDR1 SNHLY and CDR2 FYNNEI. V was pared by 4 bases and J by 3 bases, with 10 bases between. CDR3 region: CASSGGHSNQPQHF. DNA for the CDR3: TGTGCCAGCAGTGGGGGACACTCCAATCAGCCCCAGCATTTT.

CDR3 in DNA: TGTGCCAGCAGTCACACAGATACGCAGTATTTT. Protein: CASSHTDTQYF. The chain combines TRBV6-5 with TRBJ2-3; D not resolved. V was pared by 5 bases and J by 2 bases, with 2 bases between. The CDR3 loop spans 11 amino acids. Germline CDR1 and CDR2: MNHEY and SVGAGI.

The chain recombines TRBV19 with TRBJ1-2, with D hard to call. V was cut by 5 bases and J by 4 bases, with 5 bases left in between. CDR1 is LNHDA and CDR2 is SQIVND in the germline V gene (reference sequence). The CDR3 length is 11 residues. The CDR3 DNA sequence: TGTGCCAGTAGTTACGGCTATGGCTACACCTTC. Translated: CASSYGYGYTF. The entire variable domain, with the rest obtained from reference TRBV19 and TRBJ1-2, is as follows: DGGITQSPKYLFRKEGQNVTLSCEQNLNHDAMYWYRQDPGQGLRLIYYSQIVNDFQKGDIAEGYSVSREKKESFPLTVTSAQKNPTAFYLCASSYGYGYTFGSGTRLTVV.

The V and J genes are TRBV30 and TRBJ2-3, with 7 bases fitting TRBD2. Per germline, CDR1 GTSNPN and CDR2 SVGIG (reference sequence). The V and J ends lost 5 bases and 5 bases, in that order; junction bases with no gene match: 7. CDR3 size: 13 residues. CDR3 residues: CAWESERGDTQYF. As DNA, the CDR3 is TGTGCCTGGGAGAGCGAGCGGGGAGATACGCAGTATTTT.

This chain links TRBV27 with TRBJ2-1, with no clear D. Germline V lookup: CDR1 MNHEY, CDR2 SMNVEV (reference sequence). This CDR3 has 15 residues. V lost 5 bases to trimming and J lost 4 bases, with 15 bases between them. The CDR3 coding sequence is TGTGCCAGCAGTCCGTCTGACGACTGGTACAATGAGCAGTTCTTC. Its protein product is CASSPSDDWYNEQFF.

The CDR3 sequence: CASSYGGGQGGSYEQYF. CDR3 coding DNA: TGCGCCAGCAGCTACGGTGGGGGACAGGGAGGATCCTACGAGCAGTACTTC. The genes are TRBV5-1 and TRBJ2-7; 9 bases line up with TRBD1. CDR1 is SGHRS and CDR2 is YFSETQ in the germline V gene. This CDR3 has 17 amino acids. Losses at the gene ends were 3 bases for V and 1 base for J; bases not matched to a gene: 11.

V is TRBV6-1 and J is TRBJ1-4; no definite D call. V lost 5 bases to trimming and J lost 7 bases, with 17 bases between them. The CDR3 consists of 15 residues. Germline values: CDR1 MNHNS, CDR2 SASEGT. CDR3 sequence reads: CASSLSPGLSEKLFF. The DNA for the CDR3 is TGTGCCAGCAGTTTAAGCCCGGGGTTAAGTGAAAAACTGTTTTTT.

The chain couples TRBV6-6 to TRBJ2-3; 9 nucleotides align to TRBD2. Germline CDR1 and CDR2: MNHNY and SVGAGI (reference sequence). Trimming removed 2 bases from V and 2 bases from J; junction bases left unmatched: 5. CDR3 length: 16 residues. The DNA for the CDR3 is TGTGCCAGCAGTTACCCCAGACTAGCGGACACAGATACGCAGTATTTT. This codes for CASSYPRLADTDTQYF.

This clone has only a few counts. CDR3 sequence reads: CASSRRTGANEQFF. DNA of the CDR3: TGTGCCAGCAGCCGGAGGACAGGGGCGAATGAGCAGTTCTTC. The rearrangement joins TRBV6-5 to TRBJ2-1; TRBD1 matches 9 bases. Germline V gene data show CDR1 as MNHEY and CDR2 as SVGAGI. There are 14 residues in the CDR3. J gave up 7 bases and V 6 bases, and 7 bases lay outside the gene matches.

This sequence joins TRBV4-1 and TRBJ2-3; D is unresolved. The germline V gene has CDR1 MGHRA and CDR2 YSYEKL. The CDR3 sequence is 16 residues long. Between the trimmed V and J ends, which lost 0 bases and 3 bases, there was a span of 13 bases. The CDR3 protein is CASSQDQVRRTDTQYF. CDR3 bases: TGCGCCAGCAGCCAAGATCAGGTCCGTAGGACAGATACGCAGTATTTT.

The chain has TRBV7-6 and TRBJ2-1; the match to TRBD2 covers 14 bases. Germline V lookup: CDR1 SGHVS, CDR2 FNYEAQ. V lost 0 bases, J lost 8 bases, and 6 bases stayed unmatched. CDR3 length: 17 amino acids. CDR3 residues: CASSLAGTSGSSHEQFF. The CDR3, as DNA: TGTGCCAGCAGCTTAGCCGGGACTAGCGGGAGTAGCCATGAGCAGTTCTTC. Complete variable domain (other parts from reference TRBV7-6 and TRBJ2-1): GAGVSQSPRYKVTKRGQDVALRCDPISGHVSLYWYRQALGQGPEFLTYFNYEAQQDKSGLPNDRFSAERPEGSISTLTIQRTEQRDSAMYRCASSLAGTSGSSHEQFFGPGTRLTVL.

The rearrangement joins TRBV28 to TRBJ2-7; D is undetermined. Deletions cut 5 bases from V and 0 bases from J, with 14 bases between. Germline CDR1 is MDHEN and CDR2 is SYDVKM. This CDR3 comprises 15 residues. The CDR3 loop reads CASSPEETLSYEQYF. CDR3 nucleotides: TGTGCCAGCAGTCCTGAAGAGACACTCTCCTACGAGCAGTACTTC.

The chain uses TRBV30 and TRBJ2-1; D possibly corresponds to TRBD2 (5 bases). The CDR3 is made up of 11 amino acids. Trimming pared 3 bases from V and 10 bases from J, leaving 10 bases between. Per germline, CDR1 GTSNPN and CDR2 SVGIG (reference sequence). CDR3 DNA: TGTGCCTGGAGCGAGTCGGGAGAGCAGTTCTTC. Its protein is CAWSESGEQFF.

This rearrangement joins TRBV15 to TRBJ2-1; 8 nucleotides match TRBD2. The CDR3 sequence is 16 residues long. V shed 5 bases, J shed 6 bases, and the junction held 12 bases outside the gene matches. From germline, CDR1 is LNHNV and CDR2 YYDKDF (reference sequence). CDR3 in amino acids: CATSGAGLAGVNEQFF. The CDR3 nucleotides are TGTGCCACCAGCGGAGCGGGGCTAGCGGGTGTCAATGAGCAGTTCTTC.

The chain is built from TRBV5-6 and TRBJ2-7; 9 bases are a match to TRBD2. CDR1 and CDR2 from the germline V gene are SGHDT and YYEEEE. J was trimmed by 4 bases and V by 4 bases; bases with no gene match: 6. CDR3 length equals 14 residues. The CDR3 DNA reads TGTGCCAGCAGCCAACCGGGACTAGCTTACGAGCAGTACTTC. Protein sequence: CASSQPGLAYEQYF.

This clone was recorded once. The chain uses TRBV6-4 and TRBJ2-1; 12 nucleotides match TRBD2. Per the germline V gene, CDR1 is MRHNA and CDR2 is SNTAGT. The CDR3 is 16 residues long. The trim removed 3 bases at V and 6 bases at J, leaving 6 bases unmatched. Written as DNA, the CDR3 is TGTGCCAGCAGTGAGCTAGCGGGAGGGCCTCGCAATGAGCAGTTCTTC. This gives the protein CASSELAGGPRNEQFF.

This chain links TRBV9 with TRBJ1-4; D not resolved. Trimming took off 0 bases at V and 3 bases at J, with 9 bases between the two ends. The CDR3 covers 15 residues. The germline V gene encodes CDR1 SGDLS and CDR2 YYNGEE. CDR3: CASSVAGGSNEKLFF. CDR3 nucleotides: TGTGCCAGCAGCGTAGCCGGAGGGTCTAATGAAAAACTGTTTTTT.

This clone occurred once. This sequence joins TRBV2 and TRBJ2-3, with D possibly matching TRBD2 (6 bases). V lost 5 bases to trimming and J lost 12 bases, with 12 bases between them. This CDR3 region has 11 residues. Germline values: CDR1 SNHLY, CDR2 FYNNEI. The CDR3: CASSYASVQYF. The DNA of the CDR3 is TGTGCCAGCAGTTACGCTAGCGTTCAGTATTTT.

The chain couples TRBV19 to TRBJ2-1, with 9 bases aligning to TRBD1. The CDR3 extends over 20 amino acids. After removal of 7 bases from V and 4 bases from J, the junction contained 23 bases not matched to a gene. From germline, CDR1 is LNHDA and CDR2 SQIVND (reference sequence). The CDR3 DNA reads as TGTGCCAGTATCGGAGGTCGTTCGGGACAGGGAACAAACCCTTACAATGAGCAGTTCTTC. Amino acids: CASIGGRSGQGTNPYNEQFF.

The chain is built from TRBV7-6 and TRBJ2-1, with 9 bases matching TRBD2. The CDR3 sequence is 15 residues long. V was clipped by 1 base and J by 5 bases; unmatched bases: 3. Germline-derived CDR1 and CDR2 are SGHVS and FNYEAQ. As DNA, the CDR3 is TGTGCCAGCAGCTTAGACGCTAGCGGGAACAATGAGCAGTTCTTC. This gives the protein CASSLDASGNNEQFF.

This clone showed up just a few times. The rearrangement links TRBV5-1 to TRBJ1-2; 8 positions agree with TRBD1. Per germline, CDR1 SGHRS and CDR2 YFSETQ. J was trimmed by 2 bases and V by 4 bases; bases with no gene match: 7. This CDR3 has 15 residues. In DNA form, the CDR3 reads TGCGCCAGCAGCACTCCAGGGGGCTCCAACTATGGCTACACCTTC. This encodes CASSTPGGSNYGYTF.

The J gene is TRBJ2-5, the V gene TRBV18; TRBD2 agrees at 7 bases. Germline trimming cut 3 bases from V and 4 bases from J; bases unmatched to any gene: 8. The CDR3 contains 15 residues. Germline V CDR1 and CDR2: KGHSH, LQKENI. This CDR3 reads CASSPRNRLAETQYF. For the CDR3, the DNA is TGTGCCAGCTCACCCAGAAATAGACTAGCAGAGACCCAGTACTTC.